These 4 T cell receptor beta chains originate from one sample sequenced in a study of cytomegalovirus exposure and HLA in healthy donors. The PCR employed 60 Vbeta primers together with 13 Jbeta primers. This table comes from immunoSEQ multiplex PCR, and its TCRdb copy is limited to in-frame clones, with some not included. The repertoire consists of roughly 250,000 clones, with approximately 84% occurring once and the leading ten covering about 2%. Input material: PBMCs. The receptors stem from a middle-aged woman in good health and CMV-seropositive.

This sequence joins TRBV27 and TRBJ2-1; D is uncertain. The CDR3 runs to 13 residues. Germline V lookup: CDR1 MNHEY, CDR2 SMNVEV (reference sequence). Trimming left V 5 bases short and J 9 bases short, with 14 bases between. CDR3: CASSPPYGSEQFF. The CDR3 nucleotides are TGTGCCAGCAGTCCGCCCTATGGTAGTGAGCAGTTCTTC.

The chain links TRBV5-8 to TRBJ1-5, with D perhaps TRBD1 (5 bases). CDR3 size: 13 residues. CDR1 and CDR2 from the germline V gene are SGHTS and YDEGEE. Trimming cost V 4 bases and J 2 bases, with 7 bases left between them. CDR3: CASSPRGNQPQHF. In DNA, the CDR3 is TGTGCCAGCAGCCCCAGGGGCAATCAGCCCCAGCATTTT.

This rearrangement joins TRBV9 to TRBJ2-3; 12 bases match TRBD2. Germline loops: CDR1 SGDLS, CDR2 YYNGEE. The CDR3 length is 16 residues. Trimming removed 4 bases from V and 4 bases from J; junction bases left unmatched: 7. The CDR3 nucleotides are TGTGCCAGCAGCCCTAGACTAGCGGGAGTGGCAGATACGCAGTATTTT. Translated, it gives CASSPRLAGVADTQYF. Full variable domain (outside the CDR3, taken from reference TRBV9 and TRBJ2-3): DSGVTQTPKHLITATGQRVTLRCSPRSGDLSVYWYQQSLDQGLQFLIQYYNGEERAKGNILERFSAQQFPDLHSELNLSSLELGDSALYFCASSPRLAGVADTQYFGPGTRLTVL.

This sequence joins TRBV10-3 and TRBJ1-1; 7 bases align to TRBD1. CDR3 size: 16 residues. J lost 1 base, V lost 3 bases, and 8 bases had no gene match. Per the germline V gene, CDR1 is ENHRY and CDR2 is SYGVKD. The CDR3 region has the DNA TGTGCCATCAGTGAAAACAGGGGCTGGGGGAACACTGAAGCTTTCTTT. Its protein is CAISENRGWGNTEAFF.